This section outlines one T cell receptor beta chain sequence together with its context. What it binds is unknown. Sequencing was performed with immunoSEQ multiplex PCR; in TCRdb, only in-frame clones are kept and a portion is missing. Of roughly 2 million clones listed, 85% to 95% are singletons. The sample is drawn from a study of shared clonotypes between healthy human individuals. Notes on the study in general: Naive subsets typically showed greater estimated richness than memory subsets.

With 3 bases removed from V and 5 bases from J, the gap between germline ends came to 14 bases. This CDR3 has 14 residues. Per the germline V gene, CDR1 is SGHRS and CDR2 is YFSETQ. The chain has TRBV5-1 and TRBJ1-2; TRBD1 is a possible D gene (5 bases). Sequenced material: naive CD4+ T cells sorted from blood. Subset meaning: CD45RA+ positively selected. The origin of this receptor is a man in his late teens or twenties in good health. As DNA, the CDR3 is TGCGCCAGCAGCTCGTCCCGGGACGTTTATGGCTACACCTTC. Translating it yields CASSSSRDVYGYTF.